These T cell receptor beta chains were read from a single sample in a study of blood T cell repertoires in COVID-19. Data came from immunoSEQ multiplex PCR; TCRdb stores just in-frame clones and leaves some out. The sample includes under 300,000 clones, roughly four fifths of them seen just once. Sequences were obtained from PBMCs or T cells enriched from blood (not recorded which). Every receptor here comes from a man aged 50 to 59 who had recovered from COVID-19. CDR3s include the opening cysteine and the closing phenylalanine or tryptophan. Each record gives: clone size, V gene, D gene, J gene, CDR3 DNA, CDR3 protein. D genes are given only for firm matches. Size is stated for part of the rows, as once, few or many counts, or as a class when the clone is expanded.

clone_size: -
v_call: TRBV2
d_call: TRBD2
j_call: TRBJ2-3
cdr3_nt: TGTGCCAGCAGTGACCCCTCGGGGGGAGTGACAGATACGCAGTATTTT
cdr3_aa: CASSDPSGGVTDTQYF

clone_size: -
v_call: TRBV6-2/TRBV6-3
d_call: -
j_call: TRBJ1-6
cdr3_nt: TGTGCCAGCAGTACAGGGCACAAGTATCCCCTCCACTTT
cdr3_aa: CASSTGHKYPLHF

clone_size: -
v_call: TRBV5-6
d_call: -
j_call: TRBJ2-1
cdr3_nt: TGTGCCACATCGAGGGGTTTTTCGAGGGGGTACAATGAGCAGTTCTTC
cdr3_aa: CATSRGFSRGYNEQFF

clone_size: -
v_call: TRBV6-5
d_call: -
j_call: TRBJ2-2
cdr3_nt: TGTGCCAGCAGTTCCCCTTTGGGGGCGACCGGGGAGCTGTTTTTT
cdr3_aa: CASSSPLGATGELFF

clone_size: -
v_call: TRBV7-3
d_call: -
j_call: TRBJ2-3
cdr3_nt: TGTGCCAGCAGCGTCCCCGGAGTAGATACGCAGTATTTT
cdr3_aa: CASSVPGVDTQYF

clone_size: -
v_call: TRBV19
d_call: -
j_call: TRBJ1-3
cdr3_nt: TGTGCCAGTCAGGGGCTGGGAAACACCATATATTTT
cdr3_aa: CASQGLGNTIYF

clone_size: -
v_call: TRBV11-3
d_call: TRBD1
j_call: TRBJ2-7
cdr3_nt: TGTGCCAGCAGCTCGCAGGGGGCTGGAGAGCAGTACTTC
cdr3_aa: CASSSQGAGEQYF

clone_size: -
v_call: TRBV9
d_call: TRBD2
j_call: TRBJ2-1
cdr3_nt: TGTGCCAGCAGCGTTGGGACTAGCGGTACCTACAATGAGCAGTTCTTC
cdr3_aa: CASSVGTSGTYNEQFF

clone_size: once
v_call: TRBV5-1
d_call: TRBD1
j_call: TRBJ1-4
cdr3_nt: TGCGCCAGCAGTGCCCCCGGGACAGTTAATGAAAAACTGTTTTTT
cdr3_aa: CASSAPGTVNEKLFF

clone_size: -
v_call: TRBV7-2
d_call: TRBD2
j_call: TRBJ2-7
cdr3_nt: TGTGCCAGCAGCCAAAGCGGGGCGGGAGTCGGCGAGCAGTACTTC
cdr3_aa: CASSQSGAGVGEQYF

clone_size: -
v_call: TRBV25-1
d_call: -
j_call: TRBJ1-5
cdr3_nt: TGTGCCAGCAGTGAATATAGGAGTGATAATCAGCCCCAGCATTTT
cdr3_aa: CASSEYRSDNQPQHF

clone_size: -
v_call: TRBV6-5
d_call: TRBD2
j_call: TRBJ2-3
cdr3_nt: TGTGCCAGCCGGGAGGCAGATACGCAGTATTTT
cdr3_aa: CASREADTQYF

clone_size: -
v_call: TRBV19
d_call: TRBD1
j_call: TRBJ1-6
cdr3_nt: TGTGCCAGTAGTCCCCACAGGGGGCGGACACCCCTCCACTTT
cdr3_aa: CASSPHRGRTPLHF

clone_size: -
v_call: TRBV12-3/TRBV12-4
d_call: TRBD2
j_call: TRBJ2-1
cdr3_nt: TGTGCCAGCAGTGCGCTAGCGGGCGGGCATATCTTC
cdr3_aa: CASSALAGGHIF

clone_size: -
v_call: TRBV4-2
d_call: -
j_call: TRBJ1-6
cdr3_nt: TGTGCCAGCAGCCAAGATTCCGATTCACCCCTCCACTTT
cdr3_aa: CASSQDSDSPLHF

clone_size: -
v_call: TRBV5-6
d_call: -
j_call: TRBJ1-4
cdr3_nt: TGTGCCAGCAGCTGGCGTGACACCCCGAGTGGCCAACTGTTTTTT
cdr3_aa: CASSWRDTPSGQLFF

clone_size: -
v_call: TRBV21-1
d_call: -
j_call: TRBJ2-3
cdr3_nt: TGTGCCAGCAGCAAATGGACTGTAGGGGACAGGGGGCTTGAAGATACGCAGTATTTT
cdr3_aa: CASSKWTVGDRGLEDTQYF

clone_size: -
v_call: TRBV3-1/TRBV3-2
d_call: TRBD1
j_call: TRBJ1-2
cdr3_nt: TGTGCCAGCAGCCAAGATCGGGACAGGCGGAAGTATGGCTACACCTTC
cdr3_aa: CASSQDRDRRKYGYTF

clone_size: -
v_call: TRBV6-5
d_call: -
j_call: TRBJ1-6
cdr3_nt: TGTGCCAGCATGGGCAGCGGTGGGAATTCACCCCTCCACTTT
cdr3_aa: CASMGSGGNSPLHF

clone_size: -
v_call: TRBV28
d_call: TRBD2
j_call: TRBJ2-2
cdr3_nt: TGTGCCAGCAGTTTATGGGAGGGAGGGCCCGACACCGGGGAGCTGTTTTTT
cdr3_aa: CASSLWEGGPDTGELFF

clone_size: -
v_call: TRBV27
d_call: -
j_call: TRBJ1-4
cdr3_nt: TGTGCCAGCAGTAGTGGACAGCTTAATGAAAAACTGTTTTTT
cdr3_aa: CASSSGQLNEKLFF

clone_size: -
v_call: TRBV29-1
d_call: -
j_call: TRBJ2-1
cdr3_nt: TGCAGCGGCGGAAAGGGAGTTTACAATGAGCAGTTCTTC
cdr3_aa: CSGGKGVYNEQFF

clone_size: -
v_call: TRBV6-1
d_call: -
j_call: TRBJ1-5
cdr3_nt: TGTGCCAGCAGTGAAGGACAGGTGAATCAGCCCCAGCATTTT
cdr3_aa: CASSEGQVNQPQHF

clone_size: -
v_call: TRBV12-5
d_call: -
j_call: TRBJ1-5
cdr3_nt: TGTGCTAGTGGTTTGGTACTTCAGCCCCAGCATTTT
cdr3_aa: CASGLVLQPQHF

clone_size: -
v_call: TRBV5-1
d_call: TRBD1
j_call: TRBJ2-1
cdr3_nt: TGCGCCAGCAGCCCTGGACAGGAGTACAATGAGCAGTTCTTC
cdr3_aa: CASSPGQEYNEQFF

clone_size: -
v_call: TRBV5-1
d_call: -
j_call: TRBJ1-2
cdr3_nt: TGCGCCAGCAGCTCAGGGGACACATCGTACGTTCGCTACACCTTC
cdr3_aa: CASSSGDTSYVRYTF

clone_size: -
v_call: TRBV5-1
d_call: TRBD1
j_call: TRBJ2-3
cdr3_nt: TGCGCCAGCAGCTCGGGACAGGCGAGCACAGATACGCAGTATTTT
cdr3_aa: CASSSGQASTDTQYF

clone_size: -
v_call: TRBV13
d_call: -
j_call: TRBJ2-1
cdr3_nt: TGTGCCAGCAGCTTAGGCCAGGGGCCCCTTAACAATGAGCAGTTCTTC
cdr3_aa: CASSLGQGPLNNEQFF

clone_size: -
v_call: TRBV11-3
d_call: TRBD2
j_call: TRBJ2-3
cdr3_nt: TGTGCCAGCAGCCCCGGGACTAGCGGGAGTCAAGATACGCAGTATTTT
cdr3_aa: CASSPGTSGSQDTQYF

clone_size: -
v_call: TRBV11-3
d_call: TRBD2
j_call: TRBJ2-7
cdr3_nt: TGTGCCAGCAGCTCCCAAGACGGGACTAGCGGGAGGTACGAGCAGTACTTC
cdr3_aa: CASSSQDGTSGRYEQYF

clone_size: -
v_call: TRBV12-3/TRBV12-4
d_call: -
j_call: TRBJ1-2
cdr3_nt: TGTGCCAGCAGCGCCGGTAACTATGGCTACACCTTC
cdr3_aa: CASSAGNYGYTF

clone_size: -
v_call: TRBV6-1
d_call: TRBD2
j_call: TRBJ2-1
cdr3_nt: TGTGCCAGCAGTTCTACGGGAGGAACCATCAATGAGCAGTTCTTC
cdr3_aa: CASSSTGGTINEQFF

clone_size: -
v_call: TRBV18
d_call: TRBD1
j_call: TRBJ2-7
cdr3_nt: TGTGCCAGCTCACCCCGGGACAGCTCCTACGAGCAGTACTTC
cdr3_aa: CASSPRDSSYEQYF

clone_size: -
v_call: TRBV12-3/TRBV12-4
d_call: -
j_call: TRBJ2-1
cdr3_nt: TGTGCCAGCAGTTTCCGACTTAAACAGTTCTTC
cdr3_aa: CASSFRLKQFF

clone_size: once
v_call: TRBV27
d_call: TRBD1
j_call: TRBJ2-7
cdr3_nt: TGTGCCAGCATCGGGCGACAGGGCTCCTACGAGCAGTACTTC
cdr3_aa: CASIGRQGSYEQYF

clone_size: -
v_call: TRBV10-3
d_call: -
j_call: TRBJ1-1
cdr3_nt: TGTGCCATCAGTGACCGACAGACGAACACTGAAGCTTTCTTT
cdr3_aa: CAISDRQTNTEAFF

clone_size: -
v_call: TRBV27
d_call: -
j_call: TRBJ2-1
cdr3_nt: TGTGCCAGCAGTTTAAGGCGGGCGTCGACAACAATCTATGAGCAGTTCTTC
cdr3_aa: CASSLRRASTTIYEQFF

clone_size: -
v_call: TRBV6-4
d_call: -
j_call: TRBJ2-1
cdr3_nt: TGTGCCAGCAGCACTTATGGGCCAAGCAATGAGCAGTTCTTC
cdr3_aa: CASSTYGPSNEQFF

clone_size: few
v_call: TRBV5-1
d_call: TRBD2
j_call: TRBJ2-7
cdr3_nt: TGCGCCAGCAGCCTCGGACTAGCGGGCCCCGAGCAGTACTTC
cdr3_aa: CASSLGLAGPEQYF

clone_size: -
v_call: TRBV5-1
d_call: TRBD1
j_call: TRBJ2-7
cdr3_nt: TGCGCCAGCAGCTTACAAGGGGGCCTCAGAGGGGAGCAGTACTTC
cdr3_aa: CASSLQGGLRGEQYF

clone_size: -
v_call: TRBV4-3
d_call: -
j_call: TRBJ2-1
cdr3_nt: TGCGCCAGCAGCCAAGATCGCCTGAGCTCCTACAATGAGCAGTTCTTC
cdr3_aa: CASSQDRLSSYNEQFF

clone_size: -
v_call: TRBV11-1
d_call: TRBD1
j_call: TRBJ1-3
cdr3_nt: TGTGCCAGCAGCTTGACCGGGACAGGGGGCGACACCATATATTTT
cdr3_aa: CASSLTGTGGDTIYF

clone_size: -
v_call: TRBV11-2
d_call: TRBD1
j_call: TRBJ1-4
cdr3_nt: TGTGCCAGCAGCTTAGATATGGACAGGGGGATTGAAAAACTGTTTTTT
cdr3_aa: CASSLDMDRGIEKLFF

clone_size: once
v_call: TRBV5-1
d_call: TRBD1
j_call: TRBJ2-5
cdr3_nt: TGCGCCAGCAGCTCCCGAATGACAGGGAGTAGGGTTCAAGAGACCCAGTACTTC
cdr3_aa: CASSSRMTGSRVQETQYF

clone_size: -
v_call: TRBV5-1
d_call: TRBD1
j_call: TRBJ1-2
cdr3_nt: TGCGCCAGCAGCCCGGGACAGGCGGTCGGCTACACCTTC
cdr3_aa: CASSPGQAVGYTF

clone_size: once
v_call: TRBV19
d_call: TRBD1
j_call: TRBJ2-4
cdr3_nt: TGTGCCAGTAGTTCCCAGGGGGCGGTCAAAAACATTCAGTACTTC
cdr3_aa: CASSSQGAVKNIQYF